This T cell receptor (beta chain) was captured in a study of T cell responses to AZD1222 COVID-19 vaccine. Study-wide context: Combined were second doses at about 4 or about 12 weeks.

Sequenced by immunoSEQ multiplex PCR; TCRdb stores in-frame clones only, minus some. The table includes 120,000 or so clones, approximately 89% detected once. Study observations and caveats: The donors showed a predominance of white British ancestry and of females, with possible underestimation of clonal diversity. A reported finding is that nearly half of spike-specific TCRs target unmutated variant regions.

This clone occurred a few times. Antigen unknown. Germline V gene sequence: CDR1 LNHNV, CDR2 YYDKDF (reference sequence). The CDR3 runs to 13 residues. V was trimmed by 0 bases and J by 4 bases, leaving 6 bases between them. V is TRBV15 and J is TRBJ1-1; D not certain. This specimen consisted of peripheral blood, obtained on day 0 of AZD1222 vaccination. The receptor comes from an adult in good health. CDR3 protein: CATSRDLATEAFF. The CDR3 coding sequence is TGTGCCACCAGCAGAGATCTGGCCACTGAAGCTTTCTTT.